The rows below give T cell receptor beta chains drawn from one sample of a study of blood T cell repertoires in COVID-19. Produced via immunoSEQ multiplex PCR; TCRdb's table is partial and in-frame only. The sample contains some 120,000 clones, around nine tenths of which appear only once. Sequencing input: peripheral blood. The receptors stem from a woman aged 80 or over with acute or convalescent COVID-19. Both conserved end residues are part of each CDR3. A D gene is named only where the DNA matches it firmly. Where a row states a size, it is once, few, many or the class of an expanded clone; other rows omit it.

>TRBJ2-3|.|TRBD2|TRBV9
TGTGCCAGCAGCGTAGCACTAGCGGGCGCTAGCACAGATACGCAGTATTTT
CASSVALAGASTDTQYF
>TRBJ2-5|.|TRBD2|TRBV24-1
TGTGCCACCAGTGATTCGGCTAGCGGGGTGGGGGAGACCCAGTACTTC
CATSDSASGVGETQYF
>TRBJ2-5|.|TRBD2|TRBV6-6
TGTGCCAGCAGTCACGAAGCGGGAGGGGGGGAGACCCAGTACTTC
CASSHEAGGGETQYF
>TRBJ1-2|.|.|TRBV19
TGTGCCAGTAGTATAGACTCTAACTATGGCTACACCTTC
CASSIDSNYGYTF
>TRBJ1-4|.|.|TRBV28
TGTGCCACCTGGGGGGGGTCTAATGAAAAACTGTTTTTT
CATWGGSNEKLFF
>TRBJ1-2|.|.|TRBV18
TGTGCCAGCTCACGACGAGAGGGAGGCTACACCTTC
CASSRREGGYTF
>TRBJ2-7|.|.|TRBV6-5
TGTGCCAGCAGGCGGGACGGAGGGAATTCCTACGAGCAGTACTTC
CASRRDGGNSYEQYF
>TRBJ2-3|.|TRBD2|TRBV28
TGTGCCAGCAACGTAGCGGGGGTCACAGATACGCAGTATTTT
CASNVAGVTDTQYF
>TRBJ1-1|.|TRBD1|TRBV5-1
TGCGCCAGCAGTGAGGACAGGAGCATGAACACTGAAGCTTTCTTT
CASSEDRSMNTEAFF
>TRBJ2-3|.|.|TRBV11-3
TGTGCCAGCAGCGAGGGGCAGGGGGGAGATACGCAGTATTTT
CASSEGQGGDTQYF
>TRBJ1-3|.|.|TRBV18
TGTGCCAGCTCACCAACGGGGGTCCCAGGAAACACCATATATTTT
CASSPTGVPGNTIYF
>TRBJ2-7|.|.|TRBV11-2
TGTGCCAGCAGGGTAGAATCACTAGCTTCCTACGAGCAGTACTTC
CASRVESLASYEQYF
>TRBJ2-3|once|TRBD2|TRBV9
TGTGCCAGCAGCACTAGCGGGAGAAGTACAGATACGCAGTATTTT
CASSTSGRSTDTQYF
>TRBJ2-3|.|.|TRBV7-8
TGTGCCAGCATAAGGGGGAATGTAGGCACAGATACGCAGTATTTT
CASIRGNVGTDTQYF
>TRBJ2-2|.|.|TRBV29-1
TGCAGCGTTGTTTGTCTCGCCAGGACCGGGGAGCTGTTTTTT
CSVVCLARTGELFF
>TRBJ2-2|once|.|TRBV28
TGTGCCAGCAGTTCGGGACACCTCGCGAACACCGGGGAGCTGTTTTTT
CASSSGHLANTGELFF
>TRBJ2-3|.|TRBD2|TRBV5-1
TGCGCCAGCAGCTTGATGGGGACTAGCGGGATGGGCGCAGATACGCAGTATTTT
CASSLMGTSGMGADTQYF
>TRBJ1-6|.|.|TRBV27
TGTGCCAGCAGTTTATATGAGGGTTCACCCCTCCACTTT
CASSLYEGSPLHF
>TRBJ1-3|once|.|TRBV7-2
TGTGCCAGCAGCCCCCAGACAGGTCCTGGAAACACCATATATTTT
CASSPQTGPGNTIYF
>TRBJ2-5|.|TRBD2|TRBV9
TGTGCCAGCAGCGCCTCCGCCGGGACTATGAGCCAAGAGACCCAGTACTTC
CASSASAGTMSQETQYF
>TRBJ2-1|.|TRBD1|TRBV6-1
TGTGCCAGCAGTGTTGCGCGGACAGGGTCCTACAATGAGCAGTTCTTC
CASSVARTGSYNEQFF
>TRBJ2-7|.|.|TRBV9
TGTGCCAGCAGCCCGGACGGCAGGGTACCCTACGAGCAGTACTTC
CASSPDGRVPYEQYF
>TRBJ1-6|.|.|TRBV2
TGTGCCAGCAGTGTCAGGGGAGTCAATTCACCCCTCCACTTT
CASSVRGVNSPLHF
>TRBJ1-2|.|TRBD1|TRBV7-2
TGTGCCAGCAGCTTAAGGGGGACAGGGAACTATGGCTACACCTTC
CASSLRGTGNYGYTF
>TRBJ2-1|.|TRBD2|TRBV5-5
TGTGCCAGCAGCCCCGGGACTAGCGGGATAAATGAGCAGTTCTTC
CASSPGTSGINEQFF
>TRBJ2-2|.|.|TRBV2
TGTGCCAGCAGTGAAGGGGGGGTGTTCCCCGGGGAGCTGTTTTTT
CASSEGGVFPGELFF
>TRBJ2-3|.|.|TRBV6-4
TGTGCCAGCAGTGTCGAGGCCTCCACAGATACGCAGTATTTT
CASSVEASTDTQYF
>TRBJ1-4|.|.|TRBV27
TGTGCCAGCAGTCCCCAGGGTTTCTACGCAACTAATGAAAAACTGTTTTTT
CASSPQGFYATNEKLFF
>TRBJ2-5|once|TRBD2|TRBV11-2
TGTGCCAGCACCAGAACGGGGACTAGGCAAGAGACCCAGTACTTC
CASTRTGTRQETQYF
>TRBJ1-1|.|TRBD1|TRBV6-2/TRBV6-3
TGTGCCAGCAGTTACGGGACAGGAGGTGAAGCTTTCTTT
CASSYGTGGEAFF
>TRBJ1-2|.|TRBD1|TRBV7-3
TGTGCCAGCAGCCCCCGTTCCCCTGGGGGGACAGGGGGCGGGTATGGCTACACCTTC
CASSPRSPGGTGGGYGYTF
>TRBJ1-1|.|TRBD1|TRBV4-1
TGCGCCAGCAGCCAAAACAGGGGTTGGGAAGCTTTCTTT
CASSQNRGWEAFF
>TRBJ1-1|.|.|TRBV19
TGTGCCAGTAGTATGGACGGGGGGGTCACTGAAGCTTTCTTT
CASSMDGGVTEAFF
>TRBJ2-5|.|TRBD1|TRBV5-1
TGCGCCAGCAGCATCCGGGACAGGGGTTTTGGAGCAAAAGAGACCCAGTACTTC
CASSIRDRGFGAKETQYF
>TRBJ1-2|.|.|TRBV27
TGTGCCAGCAGCCCTGCGACATACTATGGCTACACCTTC
CASSPATYYGYTF
>TRBJ2-7|.|TRBD1|TRBV9
TGTGCCAGCAGCGCGACAGGGGGCCCGTACGAGCAGTACTTC
CASSATGGPYEQYF
>TRBJ2-2|.|.|TRBV10-3
TGTGCCATCAGCCCGTTATCACGGGGAGAGAACACCGGGGAGCTGTTTTTT
CAISPLSRGENTGELFF
>TRBJ2-6|.|TRBD1|TRBV7-8
TGTGCCAGCAGCTTCAGGGGGTCCAGCTCTGGGGCCAACGTCCTGACTTTC
CASSFRGSSSGANVLTF
>TRBJ2-2|.|.|TRBV15
TGTGCCACCAGCAGCCGGGTAACCGGGTATACCGGGGAGCTGTTTTTT
CATSSRVTGYTGELFF
>TRBJ2-5|.|TRBD1|TRBV19
TGTGCCAGTGGGACAGGGAGAGGGGGTCAAGAGACCCAGTACTTC
CASGTGRGGQETQYF
>TRBJ2-5|.|.|TRBV5-1
TGCGCCAGCAGCTTGCCAGGCCCCTATCAAGAGACCCAGTACTTC
CASSLPGPYQETQYF
>TRBJ2-1|.|.|TRBV7-2
TGTGCCAGCAGCTTATGGGGAGCGTATGAGCAGTTCTTC
CASSLWGAYEQFF
>TRBJ2-3|.|.|TRBV6-5
TGTGCCAGCAGAGCCGACACAGATACGCAGTATTTT
CASRADTDTQYF
>TRBJ2-3|.|.|TRBV7-3
TGTGCCAGCAGCTCTTCGGGAGTTGCAGATACGCAGTATTTT
CASSSSGVADTQYF
>TRBJ2-1|.|TRBD2|TRBV6-5
TGTGCCAGCAGTCGACTAGCGGGAGGTTCCAATGAGCAGTTCTTC
CASSRLAGGSNEQFF
>TRBJ1-1|.|.|TRBV6-6
TGTGCCAGCAGTTACTACGCAGGGAGGTACACTGAAGCTTTCTTT
CASSYYAGRYTEAFF
>TRBJ1-1|.|TRBD1|TRBV5-6
TGTGCCAGCAGTTATAAAAGGACAGGAGAGAACACTGAAGCTTTCTTT
CASSYKRTGENTEAFF
>TRBJ1-4|.|TRBD1|TRBV11-2
TGTGCCAGCAGCTTAGATCCGGACAGGGAGGAGGAAAAACTGTTTTTT
CASSLDPDREEEKLFF
>TRBJ2-5|.|TRBD2|TRBV2
TGTGCCAGCACCCCCGTACGAGCGGGAGGCCAAGAGACCCAGTACTTC
CASTPVRAGGQETQYF
>TRBJ1-2|few|.|TRBV6-5
TGTGCCAGCGTCGCTCCACAGGGAAACTATGGCTACACCTTC
CASVAPQGNYGYTF